This passage covers 18 T cell receptor beta chains from one sample sequenced in a study of OX40 agonist ivuxolimab in advanced cancers. Profiling relied on immunoSEQ multiplex PCR, and the TCRdb table lists in-frame clones only, not all of them. The sample records tens of thousands of clones, about 90% being singletons. The specimen comprised CD4+ or CD8+ T cells sorted from blood, sampled in a trial of the OX40 agonist ivuxolimab. Receptors were obtained from an adult with an advanced solid tumor such as melanoma, head and neck, liver or kidney cancer.

This clone has only one observation. The chain is built from TRBV5-5 and TRBJ2-1, with D possibly TRBD2 on 6 matching bases. V was clipped by 5 bases and J by 0 bases, with 15 bases between them. The CDR3 spans 16 residues. Germline-derived CDR1 and CDR2 are SGHKS and YYEKEE (reference sequence). The CDR3 region is CASRLRRGSSYNEQFF. The CDR3, as DNA: TGTGCCAGCAGATTAAGACGGGGGAGCTCCTACAATGAGCAGTTCTTC.

This rearrangement joins TRBV5-1 to TRBJ1-1; possible D gene TRBD1, 6 bases. Trimming took 4 bases from V and 10 from J, leaving 17 bases between them. The CDR3 consists of 13 residues. The germline CDR1 and CDR2 sequences are SGHRS and YFSETQ. The CDR3 here is CASSPAETGRAFF. CDR3 bases: TGCGCCAGCAGCCCCGCGGAGACAGGTAGAGCTTTCTTT.

The chain recombines TRBV27 with TRBJ2-7; the match to TRBD2 covers 7 bases. The CDR3 is 15 residues long. Germline V gene data show CDR1 as MNHEY and CDR2 as SMNVEV (reference sequence). The V segment lost 2 bases and the J segment 4 bases; nucleotides outside the gene matches: 8. CDR3 region: CASSLVGLGLYEQYF. The CDR3, as DNA: TGTGCCAGCAGTTTAGTAGGACTAGGCCTGTACGAGCAGTACTTC.

V usage is TRBV7-2 and J usage is TRBJ2-7; 7 bases match TRBD1. CDR3 size: 15 residues. Trimming cost V 1 base and J 4 bases; bases outside gene matches: 7. Germline CDR1 SGHTA, CDR2 FQGNSA. CDR3 sequence reads: CASSLVRQGIYEQYF. The CDR3 DNA reads TGTGCCAGCAGCTTAGTTCGACAGGGAATATACGAGCAGTACTTC.

The chain recombines TRBV28 with TRBJ1-2, with D uncertain. Per germline, CDR1 MDHEN and CDR2 SYDVKM. V shed 5 bases and J shed 6 bases, with 7 bases lying between them. The length of the CDR3 is 11 residues. The CDR3 nucleotides are TGTGCCAGCAGTATACACGATGGCTACACCTTC. Amino acids: CASSIHDGYTF.

The chain recombines TRBV5-1 with TRBJ2-5; TRBD1 is a possible D gene (7 bases). The germline V gene has CDR1 SGHRS and CDR2 YFSETQ. Trimming pared 0 bases from V and 5 bases from J, leaving 11 bases between. This CDR3 contains 14 residues. In nucleotides, the CDR3 is TGCGCCAGCAGCTTGGATGCGGGACAGGAGACCCAGTACTTC. Its protein product is CASSLDAGQETQYF. Full variable domain (remainder filled in from reference TRBV5-1 and TRBJ2-5): KAGVTQTPRYLIKTRGQQVTLSCSPISGHRSVSWYQQTPGQGLQFLFEYFSETQRNKGNFPGRFSGRQFSNSRSEMNVSTLELGDSALYLCASSLDAGQETQYFGPGTRLLVL.

This rearrangement joins TRBV6-5 to TRBJ2-7, with D perhaps being TRBD1 or TRBD2 (6 bases each). The CDR3 contains 14 residues. Germline-derived CDR1 and CDR2 are MNHEY and SVGAGI. V dropped 6 bases and J dropped 7 bases, with 19 bases sitting between them. The CDR3: CASRLLGAAGEQYF. CDR3 sequence (DNA): TGTGCCAGCAGACTCTTGGGGGCGGCGGGGGAGCAGTACTTC.

This chain links TRBV5-1 with TRBJ2-2; D is ambiguous. The CDR3 consists of 12 residues. Trimming took off 3 bases at V and 3 bases at J, with 3 bases between the two ends. CDR1 SGHRS and CDR2 YFSETQ come from the germline V gene. The CDR3 sequence is CASSSYTGELFF. In DNA form, the CDR3 reads TGCGCCAGCAGCTCGTACACCGGGGAGCTGTTTTTT.

This clone was found a few times. CDR3 region: CASSHWDRGSYNSPLHF. The CDR3, as DNA: TGCGCCAGCAGCCACTGGGACAGGGGCTCCTATAATTCACCCCTCCACTTT. V is TRBV4-1 and J is TRBJ1-6; 10 bases agree with TRBD1. The CDR3 is 17 amino acids. Germline values: CDR1 MGHRA, CDR2 YSYEKL. Trimming at V came to 3 bases and at J to 0 bases, leaving 2 bases not matched to a gene.

The chain joins TRBV9 to TRBJ1-3, with D uncertain. The V gene's germline CDR1 is SGDLS and CDR2 YYNGEE. V lost 7 bases and J lost 4, with 9 bases in between. This CDR3 contains 12 residues. The CDR3 sequence: CASGLTGNTIYF. DNA of the CDR3: TGTGCCAGCGGCTTGACGGGAAACACCATATATTTT.

The chain is built from TRBV28 and TRBJ2-4; D possibly matches TRBD1 or TRBD2 (5 bases each). Germline V gene sequence: CDR1 MDHEN, CDR2 SYDVKM. V lost 5 bases and J 8 bases, leaving 28 bases between the germline ends. CDR3 size: 18 residues. This chain's CDR3 is CASSKPSGREWDRYIQYF. As DNA, the CDR3 is TGTGCCAGCAGTAAACCCTCCGGCAGGGAGTGGGATAGATACATTCAGTACTTC.

The chain combines TRBV20-1 with TRBJ2-7; D gene ambiguous. V shed 4 bases and J shed 4 bases, with 8 bases lying between them. Germline values: CDR1 DFQATT, CDR2 SNEGSKA (reference sequence). The CDR3 loop spans 11 amino acids. CDR3 coding DNA: TGCAGTGCTAACAAGTGGTACGAGCAGTACTTC. It yields the protein CSANKWYEQYF.

This chain uses TRBV5-1 with TRBJ2-5; D perhaps matches TRBD1 (5 bases). Germline V gene lookup returns CDR1 SGHRS and CDR2 YFSETQ. This CDR3 region has 15 residues. The V end was cut by 2 bases, the J end by 5 bases, with 16 bases between. The CDR3, as DNA: TGCGCCAGCAGCTTCGACAGTACCTTTCGGGAGACCCAGTACTTC. Amino acid sequence: CASSFDSTFRETQYF.

This chain connects TRBV5-1 to TRBJ1-5, with no clear D. Trimming took 6 bases from V and 0 from J, leaving 13 bases between them. The CDR3 runs 15 residues. Germline lookup yields CDR1 SGHRS and CDR2 YFSETQ. This CDR3 is CASKQRPDSNQPQHF. In DNA form, the CDR3 reads TGCGCCAGCAAACAAAGGCCAGATAGCAATCAGCCCCAGCATTTT.

This chain connects TRBV18 to TRBJ1-5, with D maybe TRBD1 (5 bases). Germline V gene data show CDR1 as KGHSH and CDR2 as LQKENI. With 4 bases removed from V and 4 bases from J, the gap between germline ends came to 11 bases. The CDR3 covers 14 residues. Written as DNA, the CDR3 is TGTGCCAGCTCACTTGGGGCAGGGAATCAGCCCCAGCATTTT. Translated, it gives CASSLGAGNQPQHF.

This rearrangement joins TRBV5-1 to TRBJ1-1; 7 bases fit TRBD1. The junction had 4 bases not matched to a gene; V was cut back by 9 bases and J by 2 bases. Germline CDR1 reads SGHRS; CDR2 reads YFSETQ. The CDR3 is 12 amino acids. The CDR3 nucleotides read TGCGCCACCCGGGACAGAAACACTGAAGCTTTCTTT. This encodes CATRDRNTEAFF.

The table lists this clone with a count of one. This chain uses TRBV5-1 with TRBJ2-2, with D maybe TRBD2 (6 bases). The CDR3 length is 14 residues. From germline, CDR1 is SGHRS and CDR2 YFSETQ. Trimming left V 6 bases short and J 0 bases short, with 9 bases between. The CDR3 region is CASTRLANTGELFF. The DNA for the CDR3 is TGCGCCAGCACCCGACTAGCGAACACCGGGGAGCTGTTTTTT.

This chain uses TRBV13 with TRBJ1-2; tentatively, D is TRBD1 (5 bases). Trimming cost V 1 base and J 4 bases, with 13 bases left between them. Germline CDR1 and CDR2: PRHDT and FYEKMQ (reference sequence). There are 15 residues in the CDR3. In nucleotides, the CDR3 is TGTGCCAGCAGCTTAGACGGAGGGGTCGGCTATGGCTACACCTTC. This codes for CASSLDGGVGYGYTF.